The 23 T cell receptor beta chains presented below share a single source sample, sequenced in a study of cytomegalovirus exposure and HLA in healthy donors. With 60 Vbeta and 13 Jbeta primers, the PCR was carried out. The table came from immunoSEQ multiplex PCR; TCRdb's copy has only in-frame clones and leaves some out. This sample has roughly 100,000 clones, with more than 60% found just once. Sequencing was performed on PBMCs. These receptors were obtained from a male donor in good health and CMV-seronegative.

This rearrangement joins TRBV19 to TRBJ1-1; D is unresolved. Germline assignment: CDR1 LNHDA and CDR2 SQIVND (reference sequence). This CDR3 has 13 amino acids. Deletions cut 5 bases from V and 1 base from J, with 8 bases between. The CDR3 DNA reads TGTGCCAGTAGTGCGGCAGAGAACACTGAAGCTTTCTTT. Translating gives CASSAAENTEAFF.

The chain joins TRBV4-2 to TRBJ2-1; maybe TRBD2 (6 bases). CDR3 length: 17 amino acids. The germline gives CDR1 LGHNA, CDR2 YNFKEQ. Deletions cut 1 base from V and 3 bases from J, with 16 bases between. The CDR3 sequence is CASSQAVASENYNEQFF. In DNA, the CDR3 is TGTGCCAGCAGCCAAGCTGTGGCTAGCGAAAACTACAATGAGCAGTTCTTC.

This chain links TRBV4-1 with TRBJ2-3, with 7 nucleotides matching TRBD2. Unmatched junction bases numbered 3, after V lost 0 bases and J lost 3 bases. This CDR3 has 15 amino acids. Germline CDR1 reads MGHRA; CDR2 reads YSYEKL. The CDR3, as DNA: TGCGCCAGCAGCCAAGAAAGGCGGGAGACAGATACGCAGTATTTT. Translated: CASSQERRETDTQYF.

This chain joins TRBV11-2 and TRBJ2-7; the match to TRBD2 covers 10 bases. V lost 1 base, J lost 3 bases, and 3 bases stayed unmatched. The CDR3 contains 15 residues. From germline, CDR1 is SGHAT and CDR2 FQNNGV. As DNA, the CDR3 is TGTGCCAGCAGCTTAGGCACTAGCGGGAACTACGAGCAGTACTTC. The encoded protein is CASSLGTSGNYEQYF.

This rearrangement joins TRBV2 to TRBJ2-1; a weak D match, TRBD2 (6 bases). V shed 7 bases and J shed 5 bases, with 18 bases lying between them. CDR3 size: 15 residues. Germline CDR1 is SNHLY and CDR2 is FYNNEI. CDR3 nucleotide sequence: TGTGCCAGCATAAACCCAGGGACGGGGGACAATGAGCAGTTCTTC. Protein: CASINPGTGDNEQFF.

The chain carries TRBV5-1 and TRBJ2-1; 10 bases fit TRBD1. The CDR3 is 15 amino acids. The junction had 0 bases not matched to a gene; V was cut back by 0 bases and J by 3 bases. CDR1 and CDR2 (germline): SGHRS, YFSETQ. DNA of the CDR3: TGCGCCAGCAGCTTGGGGACAGGGGGCTACAATGAGCAGTTCTTC. This gives the protein CASSLGTGGYNEQFF.

This clone was observed a handful of times. The V gene is TRBV6-5, the J gene TRBJ2-5, with D possibly TRBD1 on 6 matching bases. V shed 0 bases and J shed 4 bases, with 12 bases lying between them. Germline V CDR1 and CDR2: MNHEY, SVGAGI. The CDR3 is 15 amino acids. CDR3 residues: CASSYSWGPGETQYF. CDR3 in DNA: TGTGCCAGCAGTTACTCCTGGGGGCCGGGAGAGACCCAGTACTTC.

The J gene is TRBJ2-2, the V gene TRBV5-1; possible D gene TRBD1, 5 bases. Trimming took off 4 bases at V and 4 bases at J, with 14 bases between the two ends. CDR1 and CDR2 from the germline V gene are SGHRS and YFSETQ. The CDR3 is made up of 15 amino acids. CDR3 residues: CASSPYKDTTGELFF. The DNA of the CDR3 is TGCGCCAGCAGCCCCTATAAGGACACCACCGGGGAGCTGTTTTTT.

The CDR3 loop reads CASSKGKRDRYGYTF. CDR3 nucleotides: TGTGCCAGCAGCAAAGGGAAGCGGGACAGGTATGGCTACACCTTC. The J gene is TRBJ1-2, the V gene TRBV21-1; no check of the table's D call, TRBD1, against the DNA was made. TRBV21-1 is a pseudogene segment. The CDR3 has 15 amino acids.

Written as DNA, the CDR3 is TGTGCCAGTAGTGCGAACTATGGGGGTAGGGGGATCACTGAAGCTTTCTTT. As protein: CASSANYGGRGITEAFF. The chain uses TRBV19 and TRBJ1-1; D perhaps matches TRBD1 (6 bases). V lost 5 bases to trimming and J lost 4 bases, with 23 bases between them. Germline V gene sequence: CDR1 LNHDA, CDR2 SQIVND (reference sequence). The CDR3 is 17 amino acids.

The rearrangement joins TRBV28 to TRBJ1-2; TRBD1 might be the D (5 bases). From germline, CDR1 is MDHEN and CDR2 SYDVKM. Trimming took off 2 bases at V and 0 bases at J, with 13 bases between the two ends. The CDR3 extends over 16 amino acids. CDR3 DNA: TGTGCCAGCAGTTTACTAGTGGGGCTGGCTAACTATGGCTACACCTTC. It is translated as CASSLLVGLANYGYTF.

This rearrangement joins TRBV9 to TRBJ2-3; 14 nucleotides align to TRBD2. Trimming took 3 bases from V and 4 from J; bases not matched to a gene: 1. CDR1 and CDR2 (germline): SGDLS, YYNGEE. This CDR3 region has 15 residues. CDR3 nucleotides: TGTGCCAGCAGCGCGGGACTAGCGGGAGCAGATACGCAGTATTTT. Translation: CASSAGLAGADTQYF.

This sequence joins TRBV7-6 and TRBJ2-7, with a weak D call TRBD1 (6 bases). The germline CDR1 and CDR2 sequences are SGHVS and FNYEAQ. Trimming took off 2 bases at V and 4 bases at J, with 12 bases between the two ends. The CDR3 sequence is 14 residues long. The CDR3 nucleotides read TGTGCCAGCAGCTTATCTGGACAGTCTTACGAGCAGTACTTC. It specifies CASSLSGQSYEQYF.

The chain links TRBV7-9 to TRBJ2-7, with D perhaps TRBD2 (6 bases). Germline values: CDR1 SEHNR, CDR2 FQNEAQ (reference sequence). V lost 3 bases and J 3 bases, leaving 9 bases between the germline ends. The CDR3 consists of 13 residues. CDR3 DNA: TGTGCCAGCAGCTTGGCGGGGAGCTACGAGCAGTACTTC. Its translation is CASSLAGSYEQYF.

The chain uses TRBV15 and TRBJ2-3, with 12 bases that match TRBD1. J was trimmed by 7 bases and V by 0 bases; bases with no gene match: 8. The germline V gene has CDR1 LNHNV and CDR2 YYDKDF (reference sequence). The CDR3 covers 17 residues. CDR3 DNA: TGTGCCACCAGCAGAGATGGGGGACAGGGGGCGCGAAATACGCAGTATTTT. Protein sequence: CATSRDGGQGARNTQYF.

The genes are TRBV2 and TRBJ2-5; D possibly corresponds to TRBD1 (5 bases). Between the trimmed V and J ends, which lost 2 bases and 3 bases, there was a span of 19 bases. The length of the CDR3 is 17 residues. The germline V gene encodes CDR1 SNHLY and CDR2 FYNNEI. Here the CDR3 reads CASSETLSRQNKETQYF. In DNA, the CDR3 is TGTGCCAGCAGTGAAACCTTAAGTCGACAGAATAAAGAGACCCAGTACTTC.

The rearrangement links TRBV7-9 to TRBJ2-1; D is perhaps TRBD1 (6 bases). This CDR3 has 16 amino acids. Trimming left V 5 bases short and J 0 bases short, with 14 bases between. CDR1 SEHNR and CDR2 FQNEAQ come from the germline V gene (reference sequence). CDR3 loop: CASSPFRGSSYNEQFF. CDR3 bases: TGTGCCAGCAGCCCGTTTAGGGGGAGCTCCTACAATGAGCAGTTCTTC.

CDR3 protein: CASSLVGTSGSSSTDTQYF. Written as DNA, the CDR3 is TGTGCCAGCAGCTTAGTGGGGACTAGCGGGTCCTCTAGCACAGATACGCAGTATTTT. The chain links TRBV7-2 to TRBJ2-3, with 12 bases fitting TRBD2. J lost 0 bases, V lost 1 base, and 8 bases had no gene match. Germline CDR1 reads SGHTA; CDR2 reads FQGNSA. The CDR3 contains 19 residues.

V and J are TRBV5-5 and TRBJ1-5, with D maybe TRBD1 (5 bases). The CDR3 length is 14 residues. Trimming pared 1 base from V and 2 bases from J, leaving 7 bases between. Germline values: CDR1 SGHKS, CDR2 YYEKEE (reference sequence). CDR3 in amino acids: CASSLTGGNQPQHF. The DNA for the CDR3 is TGTGCCAGCAGCTTGACGGGGGGCAATCAGCCCCAGCATTTT.

The rearrangement uses TRBV30 and TRBJ2-4; TRBD1 matches 8 bases. The CDR3 contains 18 residues. Germline V CDR1 and CDR2: GTSNPN, SVGIG (reference sequence). V trimming: 5 bases; J trimming: 0 bases; junction bases outside the gene matches: 15. CDR3 sequence (DNA): TGTGCCTGGGGGTCTTATGGACAGGGTGGAGGAGCCAAAAACATTCAGTACTTC. Translation: CAWGSYGQGGGAKNIQYF.

The V gene is TRBV5-1, the J gene TRBJ2-1; 8 nucleotides align to TRBD2. After removal of 4 bases from V and 4 bases from J, the junction contained 10 bases not matched to a gene. Per germline, CDR1 SGHRS and CDR2 YFSETQ. This CDR3 is 16 amino acids long. This CDR3 is CASSTGQRETYNEQFF. The CDR3 DNA follows: TGCGCCAGCAGCACCGGCCAGCGGGAGACTTACAATGAGCAGTTCTTC. Full variable domain (rest looked up from reference TRBV5-1 and TRBJ2-1): KAGVTQTPRYLIKTRGQQVTLSCSPISGHRSVSWYQQTPGQGLQFLFEYFSETQRNKGNFPGRFSGRQFSNSRSEMNVSTLELGDSALYLCASSTGQRETYNEQFFGPGTRLTVL.

CDR3 DNA: TGTGCCAGTAGGTCAGCGGGAGGGCTCTCCTACGAGCAGTACTTC. It encodes CASRSAGGLSYEQYF. The J gene is TRBJ2-7, the V gene TRBV19; 10 bases fit TRBD2. This CDR3 contains 15 residues. Germline CDR1 reads LNHDA; CDR2 reads SQIVND (reference sequence). J gave up 0 bases and V 6 bases, and 5 bases lay outside the gene matches.

J is TRBJ2-7 and V is TRBV7-2, with a weak D call TRBD2 (6 bases). Germline CDR1 SGHTA, CDR2 FQGNSA. The CDR3 is 15 residues long. V lost 5 bases, J lost 0 bases, and 14 bases lay in between. The CDR3 coding sequence is TGTGCCAGCAGCCGACGTAGCGGAACCTCCTACGAGCAGTACTTC. Translating it yields CASSRRSGTSYEQYF. Drawing the rest from reference TRBV7-2 and TRBJ2-7, the complete variable domain is GAGVSQSPSNKVTEKGKDVELRCDPISGHTALYWYRQSLGQGLEFLIYFQGNSAPDKSGLPSDRFSAERTGGSVSTLTIQRTQQEDSAVYLCASSRRSGTSYEQYFGPGTRLTVT.